The 19 T cell receptor beta chains below come from one sample, sequenced in a study of T cell responses to AZD1222 COVID-19 vaccine. Sequencing used immunoSEQ multiplex PCR; TCRdb keeps in-frame clones, though not all of them. Found here are 65,000 to 80,000 clones, around 92% of them singletons; the top ten hold 6% to 8.5%. The source material was peripheral blood, sampled on day 0 of MenACWY control vaccination. The receptors shown here come from an adult in good health.

V and J are TRBV6-2 or TRBV6-3 and TRBJ1-5, with D possibly TRBD1 on 5 matching bases. This CDR3 is 18 amino acids long. The V end was cut by 0 bases, the J end by 4 bases, with 19 bases between. Germline V gives CDR1 MNHEY, CDR2 SVGEGT. Here the CDR3 reads CASSYSTLTSTENQPQHF. In DNA form, the CDR3 reads TGTGCCAGCAGTTACTCCACCTTGACCTCGACAGAAAATCAGCCCCAGCATTTT.

The genes are TRBV7-9 and TRBJ1-2, with D uncertain. Trimming left V 1 base short and J 1 base short, with 10 bases between. The germline V gene encodes CDR1 SEHNR and CDR2 FQNEAQ (reference sequence). The CDR3 has 15 residues. As DNA, the CDR3 is TGTGCCAGCAGCTTAGAGGTCAGCCTTAACTATGGCTACACCTTC. Translation gives CASSLEVSLNYGYTF.

This sequence joins TRBV12-5 and TRBJ2-7, with D perhaps TRBD2 (6 bases). Per germline, CDR1 LGHNT and CDR2 FRNRAP. The V end was cut by 7 bases, the J end by 2 bases, with 15 bases between. The CDR3 is 14 amino acids. Here the CDR3 reads CASARGDLTYEQYF. In nucleotides, the CDR3 is TGTGCTAGTGCCCGCGGGGACTTGACCTACGAGCAGTACTTC. Using reference TRBV12-5 and TRBJ2-7 for the parts outside the CDR3, the full variable domain is DARVTQTPRHKVTEMGQEVTMRCQPILGHNTVFWYRQTMMQGLELLAYFRNRAPLDDSGMPKDRFSAEMPDATLATLKIQPSEPRDSAVYFCASARGDLTYEQYFGPGTRLTVT.

The rearrangement uses TRBV20-1 and TRBJ2-7, with TRBD1 as a possible D gene (5 bases). This CDR3 is 14 amino acids long. Germline CDR1 is DFQATT and CDR2 is SNEGSKA (reference sequence). The V gene lost 3 bases and the J gene lost 3 bases, with 15 bases spanning the gap. DNA for the CDR3: TGCAGTGCTAGTATTCCCGGACAACTCTACGAGCAGTACTTC. Its translation: CSASIPGQLYEQYF.

This chain connects TRBV5-1 to TRBJ2-7; 7 bases fit TRBD1. This CDR3 comprises 14 residues. Germline CDR1 is SGHRS and CDR2 is YFSETQ. Germline trimming cut 6 bases from V and 0 bases from J; bases unmatched to any gene: 6. The CDR3 nucleotides read TGCGCCAGCACCCGGGACAGAACCTCCTACGAGCAGTACTTC. This codes for CASTRDRTSYEQYF.

This clone showed up just once. V is TRBV6-4 and J is TRBJ2-3; TRBD1 matches at 7 bases. V lost 0 bases and J lost 1; bases outside the gene matches: 4. This CDR3 comprises 16 residues. The germline gives CDR1 MRHNA, CDR2 SNTAGT. The CDR3 reads CASSDSGGRGTDTQYF. CDR3 in DNA: TGTGCCAGCAGTGACTCAGGGGGCCGAGGCACAGATACGCAGTATTTT.

This clone showed up just once. This chain connects TRBV4-3 to TRBJ1-1, with a tentative D call TRBD1 (6 bases). The CDR3 is 15 residues long. V gave up 4 bases and J gave up 1 base, with 13 bases separating them. CDR1 LGHNA and CDR2 YSLEER come from the germline V gene. The CDR3 DNA is TGCGCCAGCAGCCCATCTCCGGGACAGAACACTGAAGCTTTCTTT. Protein sequence: CASSPSPGQNTEAFF.

As DNA, the CDR3 is TGTGCCAGCAGTTTCGGTCGGACTTACAATCAGCCCCAGCATTTT. It is translated as CASSFGRTYNQPQHF. The rearrangement joins TRBV28 to TRBJ1-5, with D hard to call. Per germline, CDR1 MDHEN and CDR2 SYDVKM. Trimming removed 3 bases at V and 3 bases at J, with 12 bases between. The CDR3 runs 15 residues.

The chain couples TRBV20-1 to TRBJ1-3; TRBD1 might be the D (5 bases). The CDR3 is made up of 13 amino acids. The germline V gene has CDR1 DFQATT and CDR2 SNEGSKA (reference sequence). The germline V and J ends were trimmed by 3 bases and 3 bases, with 9 bases remaining between them. DNA for the CDR3: TGCAGTGCTAGTGGGGGACTTGGAAACACCATATATTTT. It codes for CSASGGLGNTIYF.

V is TRBV5-1 and J is TRBJ1-1; weak D call: TRBD1 (5 bases). The V end was cut by 4 bases, the J end by 5 bases, with 18 bases between. CDR3 length: 15 amino acids. Germline V gene lookup returns CDR1 SGHRS and CDR2 YFSETQ. The CDR3 DNA follows: TGCGCCAGCAGCCGAGGACCTTCTGGGACGACTGAAGCTTTCTTT. It specifies CASSRGPSGTTEAFF.

The V call is TRBV7-2, the J call TRBJ2-7; D remains unclear. The CDR3 runs 14 residues. The V end lost 2 bases, the J end lost 5 bases, and 13 bases lay between the germline ends. Germline loops: CDR1 SGHTA, CDR2 FQGNSA. The CDR3 nucleotides are TGTGCCAGCAGCTTATTTCTAACTACCAACGAGCAGTACTTC. Protein: CASSLFLTTNEQYF.

The J gene is TRBJ1-4, the V gene TRBV10-3; the D is unclear. Germline CDR1 is ENHRY and CDR2 is SYGVKD. Deletions cut 4 bases from V and 7 bases from J, with 7 bases between. The CDR3 spans 12 residues. DNA for the CDR3: TGTGCCATCAGTGTGATTGGTGAAAAACTGTTTTTT. Translation gives CAISVIGEKLFF.

J is TRBJ2-7 and V is TRBV18; 9 bases are a match to TRBD1. Germline trimming cut 2 bases from V and 0 bases from J; bases unmatched to any gene: 5. The CDR3 extends over 16 amino acids. Germline values: CDR1 KGHSH, CDR2 LQKENI. CDR3: CASSPFGTGNSYEQYF. CDR3 in DNA: TGTGCCAGCTCACCATTCGGGACAGGGAACTCCTACGAGCAGTACTTC.

The chain employs TRBV28 and TRBJ2-3, with 11 bases fitting TRBD1. The CDR3 extends over 16 amino acids. In germline, CDR1 is MDHEN, CDR2 SYDVKM. Unmatched junction bases numbered 8, after V lost 4 bases and J lost 5 bases. The CDR3: CASSYAGTGGLDTQYF. CDR3 nucleotide sequence: TGTGCCAGCAGTTACGCCGGGACAGGGGGTTTAGATACGCAGTATTTT.

The count of this clone is one. The chain couples TRBV12-3 or TRBV12-4 to TRBJ1-1; tentative D call: TRBD1 (5 bases). V was clipped by 6 bases and J by 7 bases, with 15 bases between them. This CDR3 is 13 amino acids long. CDR3 residues: CASSLGGGFEAFF. CDR3 nucleotides: TGTGCCAGCAGCCTCGGGGGGGGGTTTGAAGCTTTCTTT.

V is TRBV2 and J is TRBJ1-5; 7 bases are a match to TRBD1. V was pared by 6 bases and J by 6 bases, with 8 bases of the junction left unmatched. Germline V gives CDR1 SNHLY, CDR2 FYNNEI. The CDR3 contains 14 residues. The CDR3 reads CASRAGGAGQPQHF. The CDR3 region has the DNA TGTGCCAGCAGGGCAGGGGGGGCAGGTCAGCCCCAGCATTTT.

The V gene is TRBV2, the J gene TRBJ2-5, with TRBD2 identical over 13 bases. This CDR3 region has 16 residues. CDR1 and CDR2 from the germline V gene are SNHLY and FYNNEI. With V trimmed by 2 bases and J by 9 bases, 9 bases remained unmatched. As DNA, the CDR3 is TGTGCCAGCAGTGAAACTAGCGGGAGGGCATCCAATGCCCAGTACTTC. This translates into CASSETSGRASNAQYF. The full variable domain, its missing parts supplied by reference TRBV2 and TRBJ2-5, is EPEVTQTPSHQVTQMGQEVILRCVPISNHLYFYWYRQILGQKVEFLVSFYNNEISEKSEIFDDQFSVERPDGSNFTLKIRSTKLEDSAMYFCASSETSGRASNAQYFGPGTRLLVL.

This clone was detected only once. The V and J genes are TRBV6-5 and TRBJ1-1; D is uncertain. The germline V gene has CDR1 MNHEY and CDR2 SVGAGI. The CDR3 sequence is 15 residues long. V lost 5 bases and J 6 bases, leaving 19 bases between the germline ends. CDR3 protein: CASSTFFGGSAEAFF. In DNA form, the CDR3 reads TGTGCCAGCAGTACCTTTTTCGGTGGCTCAGCTGAAGCTTTCTTT.

The chain employs TRBV29-1 and TRBJ1-4, with D possibly being TRBD1 (6 bases). V gave up 7 bases and J gave up 7 bases, with 13 bases separating them. Germline V gene data show CDR1 as SQVTM and CDR2 as ANQGSEA. This CDR3 is 12 amino acids long. The CDR3 is CSARQDAEKLFF. For the CDR3, the DNA is TGCAGCGCTAGACAGGACGCTGAAAAACTGTTTTTT.